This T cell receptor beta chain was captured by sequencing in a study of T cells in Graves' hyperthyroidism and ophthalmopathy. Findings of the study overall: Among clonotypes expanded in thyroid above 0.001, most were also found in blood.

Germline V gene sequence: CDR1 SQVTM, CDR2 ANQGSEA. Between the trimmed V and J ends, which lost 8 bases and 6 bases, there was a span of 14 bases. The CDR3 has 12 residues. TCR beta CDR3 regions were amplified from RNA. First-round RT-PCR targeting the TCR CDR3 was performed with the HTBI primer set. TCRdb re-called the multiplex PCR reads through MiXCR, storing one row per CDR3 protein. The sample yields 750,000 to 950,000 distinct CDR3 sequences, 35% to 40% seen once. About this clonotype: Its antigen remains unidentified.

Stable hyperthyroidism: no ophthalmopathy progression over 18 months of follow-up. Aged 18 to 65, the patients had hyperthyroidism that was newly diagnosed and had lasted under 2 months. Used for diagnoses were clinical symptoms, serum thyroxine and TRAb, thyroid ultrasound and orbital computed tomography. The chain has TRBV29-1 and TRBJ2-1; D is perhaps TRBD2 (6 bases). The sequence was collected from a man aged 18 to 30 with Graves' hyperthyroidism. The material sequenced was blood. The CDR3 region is CSSWRGSNEQFF. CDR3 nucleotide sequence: TGCAGCTCTTGGCGGGGTAGCAATGAGCAGTTCTTC.